Each of the 2 T cell receptor beta chains below was sequenced from the same sample in a study of cytomegalovirus exposure and HLA in healthy donors. Only in-frame clones appear in the TCRdb table, and some are missing; sequencing was by immunoSEQ multiplex PCR. Among over 110,000 clones, 70% to 90% were seen once, and the ten largest hold just under 3%. Sequenced: PBMCs. The receptors were gathered from a man aged 18 to 30 in good health and CMV-seronegative.

This clone was observed a few times. This chain connects TRBV19 to TRBJ2-1, with 9 bases identical to TRBD1. Trimming cost V 2 bases and J 10 bases; bases outside gene matches: 12. The V gene's germline CDR1 is LNHDA and CDR2 SQIVND (reference sequence). This CDR3 is built from 16 residues. The CDR3 reads CASSINRDRDGREQFF. Written as DNA, the CDR3 is TGTGCCAGTAGTATAAACCGGGACAGGGACGGCCGCGAGCAGTTCTTC.

The V gene is TRBV6-5, the J gene TRBJ2-3, with D possibly TRBD1 on 6 matching bases. V was cut by 9 bases and J by 4 bases, with 11 bases left in between. Germline-derived CDR1 and CDR2 are MNHEY and SVGAGI. CDR3 length equals 12 residues. The CDR3 here is CASGQGSDTQYF. CDR3 in DNA: TGTGCCAGTGGGCAGGGGTCAGATACGCAGTATTTT.